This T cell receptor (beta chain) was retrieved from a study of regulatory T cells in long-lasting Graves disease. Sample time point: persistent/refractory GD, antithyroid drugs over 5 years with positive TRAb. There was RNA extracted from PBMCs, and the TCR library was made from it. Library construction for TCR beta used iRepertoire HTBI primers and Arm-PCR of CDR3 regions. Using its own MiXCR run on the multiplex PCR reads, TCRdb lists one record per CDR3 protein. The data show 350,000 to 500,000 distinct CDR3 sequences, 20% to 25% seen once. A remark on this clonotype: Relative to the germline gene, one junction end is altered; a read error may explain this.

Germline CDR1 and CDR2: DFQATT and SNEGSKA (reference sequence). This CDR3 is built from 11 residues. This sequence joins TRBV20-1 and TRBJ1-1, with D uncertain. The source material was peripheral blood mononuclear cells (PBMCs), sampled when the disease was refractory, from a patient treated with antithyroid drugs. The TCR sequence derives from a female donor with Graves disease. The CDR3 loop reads CSAHLNTEALF. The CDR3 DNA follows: TGCAGTGCTCACCTGAACACTGAAGCTCTCTTT.